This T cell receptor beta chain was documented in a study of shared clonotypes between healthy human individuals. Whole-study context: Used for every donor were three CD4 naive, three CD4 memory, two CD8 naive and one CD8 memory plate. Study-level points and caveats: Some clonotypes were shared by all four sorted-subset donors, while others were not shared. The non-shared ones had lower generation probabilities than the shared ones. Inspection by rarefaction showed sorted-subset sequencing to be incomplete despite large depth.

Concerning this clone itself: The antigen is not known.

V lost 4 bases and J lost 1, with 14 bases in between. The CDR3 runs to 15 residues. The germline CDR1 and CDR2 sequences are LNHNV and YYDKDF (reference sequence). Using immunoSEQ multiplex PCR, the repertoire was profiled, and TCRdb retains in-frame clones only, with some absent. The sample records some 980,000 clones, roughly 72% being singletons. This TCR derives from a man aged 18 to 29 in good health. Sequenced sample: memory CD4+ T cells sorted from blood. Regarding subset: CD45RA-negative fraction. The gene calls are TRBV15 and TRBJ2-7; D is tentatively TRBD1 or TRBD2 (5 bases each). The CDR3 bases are TGTGCCACCAGCATCGGGGCAGGCGGATCCTACGAGCAGTACTTC. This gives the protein CATSIGAGGSYEQYF.